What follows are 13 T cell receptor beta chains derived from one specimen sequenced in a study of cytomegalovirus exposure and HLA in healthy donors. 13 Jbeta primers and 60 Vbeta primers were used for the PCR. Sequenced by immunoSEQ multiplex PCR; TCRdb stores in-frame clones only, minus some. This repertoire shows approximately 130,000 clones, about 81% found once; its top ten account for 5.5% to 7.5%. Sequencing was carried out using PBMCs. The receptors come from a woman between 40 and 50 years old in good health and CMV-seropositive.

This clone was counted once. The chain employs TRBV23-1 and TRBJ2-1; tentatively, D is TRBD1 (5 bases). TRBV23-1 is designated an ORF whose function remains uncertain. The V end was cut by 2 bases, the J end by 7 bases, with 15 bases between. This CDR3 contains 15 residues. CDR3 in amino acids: CASSQALDRLNEQFF. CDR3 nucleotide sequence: TGCGCCAGCAGTCAAGCCCTTGACAGACTTAATGAGCAGTTCTTC.

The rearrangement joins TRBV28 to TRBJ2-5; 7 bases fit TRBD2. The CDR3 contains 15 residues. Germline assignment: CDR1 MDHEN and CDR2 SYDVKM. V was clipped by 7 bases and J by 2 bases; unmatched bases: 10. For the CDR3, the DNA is TGTGCCAGCAAGAGGCTAGCGGAATATCAAGAGACCCAGTACTTC. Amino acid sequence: CASKRLAEYQETQYF.

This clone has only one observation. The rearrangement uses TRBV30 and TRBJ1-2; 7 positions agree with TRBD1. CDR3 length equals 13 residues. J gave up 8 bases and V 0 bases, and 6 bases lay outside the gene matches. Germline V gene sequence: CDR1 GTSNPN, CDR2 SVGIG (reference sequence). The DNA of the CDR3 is TGTGCCTGGAGTGTACGACAGGGTCTAGGCTACACCTTC. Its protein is CAWSVRQGLGYTF.

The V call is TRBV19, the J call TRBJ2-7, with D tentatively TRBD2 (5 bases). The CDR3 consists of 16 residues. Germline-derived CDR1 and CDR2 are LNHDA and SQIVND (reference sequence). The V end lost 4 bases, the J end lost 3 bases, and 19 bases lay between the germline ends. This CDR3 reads CASSSGVGSSYYEQYF. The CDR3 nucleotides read TGTGCCAGTAGTAGTGGGGTGGGGAGCTCCTACTACGAGCAGTACTTC.

The DNA for the CDR3 is TGTGCCAGCTCACCTGACAGCGCTTCTAACTATGGCTACACCTTC. Protein: CASSPDSASNYGYTF. V gene TRBV18 combines with J gene TRBJ1-2; weak D call: TRBD1 (5 bases). V was clipped by 3 bases and J by 0 bases, with 11 bases between them. The CDR3 consists of 15 residues. Germline V gives CDR1 KGHSH, CDR2 LQKENI.

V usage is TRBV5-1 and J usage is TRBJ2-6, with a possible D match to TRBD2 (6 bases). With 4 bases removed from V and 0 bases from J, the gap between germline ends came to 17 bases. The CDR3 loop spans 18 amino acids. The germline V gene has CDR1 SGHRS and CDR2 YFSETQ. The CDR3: CASSVTGVPLSGANVLTF. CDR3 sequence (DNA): TGCGCCAGCAGCGTTACGGGAGTCCCCCTCTCTGGGGCCAACGTCCTGACTTTC.

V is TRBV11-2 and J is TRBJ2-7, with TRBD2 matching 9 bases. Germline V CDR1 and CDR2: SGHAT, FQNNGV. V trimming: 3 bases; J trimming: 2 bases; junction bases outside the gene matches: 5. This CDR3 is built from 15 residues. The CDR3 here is CASSLGGLAAYEQYF. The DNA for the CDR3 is TGTGCCAGCAGCTTGGGGGGACTAGCTGCCTACGAGCAGTACTTC.

The CDR3 sequence: CASQGAGEKLFF. In DNA, the CDR3 is TGCGCCAGCCAGGGGGCCGGGGAAAAACTGTTTTTT. This chain uses TRBV5-1 with TRBJ1-4; 8 positions match TRBD1. CDR3 length: 12 amino acids. Per the germline V gene, CDR1 is SGHRS and CDR2 is YFSETQ. J gave up 8 bases and V 7 bases, and 4 bases lay outside the gene matches.

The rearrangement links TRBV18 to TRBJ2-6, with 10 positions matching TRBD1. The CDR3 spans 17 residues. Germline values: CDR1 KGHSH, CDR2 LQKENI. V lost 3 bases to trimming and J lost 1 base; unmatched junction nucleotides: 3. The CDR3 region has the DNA TGTGCCAGCTCACCTCGACAGGGGGCATCTGGGGCCAACGTCCTGACTTTC. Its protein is CASSPRQGASGANVLTF.

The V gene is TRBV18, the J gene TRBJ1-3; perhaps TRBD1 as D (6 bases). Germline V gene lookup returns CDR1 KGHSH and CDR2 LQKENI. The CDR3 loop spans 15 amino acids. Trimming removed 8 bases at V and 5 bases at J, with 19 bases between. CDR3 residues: CASQSSGARRNTIYF. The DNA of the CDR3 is TGTGCCAGCCAATCCTCAGGGGCGCGGAGAAACACCATATATTTT. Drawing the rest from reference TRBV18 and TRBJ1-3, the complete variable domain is NAGVMQNPRHLVRRRGQEARLRCSPMKGHSHVYWYRQLPEEGLKFMVYLQKENIIDESGMPKERFSAEFPKEGPSILRIQQVVRGDSAAYFCASQSSGARRNTIYFGEGSWLTVV.

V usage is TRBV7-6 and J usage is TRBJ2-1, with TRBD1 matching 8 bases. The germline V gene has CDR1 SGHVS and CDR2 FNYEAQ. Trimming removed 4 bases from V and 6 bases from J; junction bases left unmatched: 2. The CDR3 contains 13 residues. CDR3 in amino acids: CASSSGQGNEQFF. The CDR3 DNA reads TGTGCCAGCAGCTCAGGACAGGGCAATGAGCAGTTCTTC. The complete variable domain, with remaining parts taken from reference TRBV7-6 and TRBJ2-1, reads GAGVSQSPRYKVTKRGQDVALRCDPISGHVSLYWYRQALGQGPEFLTYFNYEAQQDKSGLPNDRFSAERPEGSISTLTIQRTEQRDSAMYRCASSSGQGNEQFFGPGTRLTVL.

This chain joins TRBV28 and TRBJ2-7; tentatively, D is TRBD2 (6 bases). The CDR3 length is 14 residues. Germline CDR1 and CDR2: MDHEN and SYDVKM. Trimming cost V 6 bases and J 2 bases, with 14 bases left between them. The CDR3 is CASRNRGFPYEQYF. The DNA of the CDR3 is TGTGCCAGCAGGAACCGGGGGTTCCCCTACGAGCAGTACTTC.

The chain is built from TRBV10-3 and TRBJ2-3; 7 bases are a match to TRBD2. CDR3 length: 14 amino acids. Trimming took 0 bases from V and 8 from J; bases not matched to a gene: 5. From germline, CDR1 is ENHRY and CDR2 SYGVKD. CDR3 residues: CAISESSGMSTQYF. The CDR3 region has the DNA TGTGCCATCAGTGAGTCGAGCGGGATGAGTACGCAGTATTTT.